The text below deals with one T cell receptor (beta chain). This clonotype was counted between two and nine times. No cognate antigen has been identified for it. Nothing much larger sits one base from this clone, and base qualities are not available. The CDR3 has 17 amino acids, counting the end cysteine and phenylalanine. The entry retains the CDR3 DNA only, 51 bases that are in frame from base 1. CDR1 and CDR2 (MGHRA, YSYEKL) derive from the germline V gene. Trimming costs V 2 bases and J 0 bases, and their ends lie 14 bases apart. This sample was taken from a study of spatial heterogeneity in lung cancer (dated by TCRdb to 2018 to 2020). With regard to the full study: Samples were obtained from 70 to 85 patients with early-stage, untreated non-small cell lung cancer from the lung TRACERx cohort. In the raw uncorrected reads, each unique combination of TCR and UMI appeared on average more than ten times. More beta-chain than alpha-chain transcripts were consistently detected, likely reflecting higher beta-chain transcript abundance. TCR repertoire features were related to nonsynonymous mutation counts determined by whole-exome sequencing of tumor tissue. Follow-up PBMC samples were sequenced whenever available, with a median time to follow-up of around 24 months after resection. In non-small cell lung cancer, the study quantitatively compared TCR alpha and beta repertoires across several tumor regions, matched nontumor lung, and blood. At surgery, both alpha and beta chains were TCR-sequenced in roughly 230 tumor regions, about 61 matched nontumor lung samples and some 56 PBMC samples. Beyond this particular receptor, the publication reports: Ubiquitous expanded tumor TCRs showed up in blood more often at tumor resection than at routine follow-up. Only around 15 patients were included in the comparisons of baseline and follow-up blood repertoires. Additional single-cell paired TCR alpha and beta sequencing was considered necessary to confirm, at a functional level, the hypothesis that regional TCRs recognize regional mutations.

Library preparation was by 5' RACE. The sample was run on a NextSeq 500. To allow correction of PCR and sequencing errors, the TCR library protocol tagged every TCR cDNA molecule with a unique molecular identifier. The study's processing was this. Decombinator tools were used for TCR identification, UMI-based error correction and CDR3 extraction. TCRs above a frequency of 2 per 1,000, corresponding to the top 1% of the tumor frequency distribution, were defined as expanded. Each repertoire was subsampled 100 times to 5,000 TCRs, after which Renyi diversity was computed with the R vegan package. CDR3 similarity networks were constructed using string-kernel similarity of amino acid triplets, with links drawn between CDR3s whose pairwise similarity was above 0.82. The public reads were reprocessed in TCRdb via fastp at Q25 and MiXCR, keeping in-frame beta chains. Rows are combined by CDR3 protein, so each entry shows the most common genes and DNA. The V and J calls were determined by TCRdb, not by the authors. The sample table holds about 17,000 distinct CDR3 sequences, of which about a fifth were seen once. Roughly 6.7% of the sample is taken by the ten largest.

Per the publication, the time point label means: blood at routine non-recurrence follow-up after resection. For TCR sequencing, whole RNA was extracted from tumor and nontumor lung tissue, or from cryopreserved PBMC samples, and no cell sorting was done. Only patients with enough RNA available from two or more tumor regions were chosen for TCR sequencing. The sample here was PBMCs, taken at follow-up. The rearranged segments are TRBV4-1 and TRBJ2-4; possibly the D gene is TRBD1, per 5 matching bases. This clonotype originated in a male donor with early-stage non-small cell lung cancer. The CDR3 sequence is CASSQPRSGLAKNIQYF. The sequenced DNA is TGCGCCAGCAGCCAACCTCGTTCAGGGTTAGCCAAAAACATTCAGTACTTC.